This T cell receptor beta chain is from a study of graft-versus-host responses after intestinal transplantation (dated by TCRdb to the early 2020s). About the investigation overall: Recipients received multivisceral, liver-intestinal, or isolated intestinal transplants. The cohort enrolled some 23 intestinal transplant recipients, one of whom was a retransplant, and 3 patients without pretransplant specimens were excluded. Graft-versus-host and host-versus-graft alloreactive T cell clones were tracked in the graft, circulation and bone marrow after intestinal transplantation using bulk TCR-beta CDR3 sequencing. Anti-thymocyte globulin induction was given to all recipients, followed by maintenance tacrolimus and steroids for about 3 years. A peak of at least 4% donor T cells among recipient peripheral blood mononuclear cells was the definition used for donor T cell macrochimerism. Rather than going through the commercial service, samples from three later patients were sequenced in-house on an Illumina MiSeq and processed with MiXCR. To identify alloreactive clones, pre-transplant mixed lymphocyte reaction products were sequenced and compared with unstimulated pre-transplant donor and recipient T cells. General conclusions and limits of the study: The relatively low number and heterogeneity of intestinal transplant patients limited the conclusions. Patients with donor T cell macrochimerism had high GvH to HvG T cell clonal ratios in their allografts. Peak levels of circulating GvH clones were associated with declines in HvG clones early after transplant. GvH clones were detected in recipient bone marrow, and some of these GvH clones were observed earlier in ileal mucosa or blood, consistent with an intestinal mucosal origin.

The germline V gene yields MNHEY for CDR1 and SVGAGI for CDR2. Trimming costs V 8 bases and J 3 bases, and their ends lie 17 bases apart. Taken from cysteine to phenylalanine, the CDR3 has 15 residues. The CDR3 DNA has 45 bases and is translated from base 1. Sample time point, as interpreted from the label and publication: cells obtained before transplantation from donor or recipient. CD3+CD4+ and CD3+CD8+ populations were FACS-sorted from unstimulated pre-transplant donor and recipient cells taken from spleen or lymph nodes. Notes on this clone: The antigen it recognizes is unknown. Within one base of it there is no much larger clone, and no base qualities were kept.

The library was prepared using the immunoSEQ multiplex PCR assay. For most patients, genomic DNA was isolated using the Qiagen DNeasy Blood and Tissue Kit and was shipped frozen to Adaptive Biotechnologies for TCR sequencing. Adaptive Biotechnologies carried out high-throughput TCR-beta CDR3 sequencing of genomic DNA for most patients. On the authors' methods: TCR sequencing data for over 15 patients were retrieved from Adaptive's ImmunoSEQ software; a few other patients were processed with MiXCR and VDJtools. To correct CD4 versus CD8 sorting errors, sequences present in both subsets at a frequency ratio below 5:1 were removed. CDR3 nucleotide sequences shared by donor and recipient were removed because the origin of these sequences could not be assigned. To be classed as alloreactive, a clone needed at least 2-fold expansion over unstimulated cells and a minimum CFSE-low frequency of 0.002% (template counts) or 0.001% (read counts). Mappable clones were those detected in sequenced pre-transplant spleen, lymph node, or MLR CFSE-low populations of the donor or recipient. The cumulative frequency of alloreactive clones was calculated as a percentage of all sequences, weighted by copy number. TCRdb's version of the immuneACCESS table is confined to in-frame rearrangements and falls short of the full clone set. An unresolved V gene accounts for under half of the shortfall where checked; the remainder is of unknown origin. V, J and clone size were drawn from that table, and D and trimming were deduced from the DNA. Counted in this sample were just under 90,000 clones; roughly four fifths of them appeared once. Of the sample, roughly 15% falls within the top ten clones.

The chain was built from TRBV6-5 and TRBJ1-5; the D gene is perhaps TRBD1, on 5 matching bases. This sample comprised unstimulated CD8+ T cells sorted from spleen or lymph node cells, obtained before intestinal transplant. The TCR comes from a human donor who received an intestinal transplant. The bases read TGTGCCAGCGTTAGATGGGGGGATGACAATCAGCCCCAGCATTTT. Its product reads: CASVRWGDDNQPQHF.